This T cell receptor (beta chain) was identified during a study of T cell responses to AZD1222 COVID-19 vaccine. The assay was immunoSEQ multiplex PCR, and TCRdb's table has in-frame clones only and misses some. The profile shows 100,000 to 150,000 clones, roughly 85% of them singletons. V dropped 1 base and J dropped 4; count of bases not matched to a gene: 5. Germline values: CDR1 MNHEY, CDR2 SVGAGI. The CDR3 spans 15 residues. The sequence came from an adult who received the MenACWY meningococcal vaccine as a control. The rearrangement joins TRBV6-5 to TRBJ1-2; TRBD1 matches 8 bases. The sample consisted of peripheral blood, taken 28 days after the second dose of the MenACWY control vaccine. CDR3 sequence: CASSYYRTGRYGYTF. The CDR3 DNA reads TGTGCCAGCAGTTACTATAGGACAGGGCGCTATGGCTACACCTTC.